This TCR beta chain was captured by sequencing in a study of human T cells and chemical hapten exposure (dated by TCRdb to 2020 to 2023). Background for the entire study: For sensitization, 2% DPC in acetone was applied to an approximately 2 cm by approximately 2 cm area of upper inner arm skin. From each blood RNA sample, both TCR alpha and TCR beta chains were sequenced. Libraries were pooled for sequencing, and per-sample TCR yields varied mainly because of small differences in library volumes within the pool. In alopecia patients, the study followed how the peripheral blood TCR repertoire changed in vivo over primary and secondary sensitization to diphenylcyclopropenone (DPC), a hapten. For TCR sequencing, blood came from some 31 alopecia patients at anywhere from one to four time points (pre-sensitization, 2, 6 and 24 weeks). The mostly female patient cohort included alopecia areata with under or over 50% scalp involvement, alopecia totalis and alopecia universalis. Patch testing on the upper back used Finn chambers containing 0.01% DPC, with scoring done after 6 days according to International Contact Dermatitis Research Group standards. Patients additionally received weekly therapeutic DPC doses to the scalp throughout the approximately 25-week study period. Patient blood was sampled pre-sensitization (week 0) and at 2, 6 and about 24 weeks after DPC sensitization. The full study reports these points: A positive correlation was found between the number of PT1 expanded TCRs and patch test score, with significance reached at thresholds 8, 16 and 32 but not 4. Compared with pre-sensitization or healthy control sets, expanded TCRs formed significantly more large CDR3 similarity clusters, which is consistent with antigen-driven responses. Alopecia, a presumed autoimmune disease, was present in all patients, so the immune response of the patients might differ from that of healthy individuals. DPC sensitization did not change the number of TCRs with a frequency above 1 in 1000, and there was no evidence of changes in global repertoire structure. After repeated subsampling, changes were observed in the strength of the expansion versus patch-test correlation and in the threshold at which the correlation became significant.

According to the study, the label for this sample's time point signals: patch test 2, 6 weeks after DPC sensitization. Taken with the paper, the label for treatment or condition translates to: therapeutic diphenylcyclopropenone sensitization with weekly scalp DPC. Unfractionated whole blood was collected in Tempus Blood RNA tubes, and total RNA was extracted from that blood. At every patch-test visit, the blood draw took place before the patch test was put on. Patients were considered eligible if aged 18 to 70, diagnosed with alopecia and deemed suitable for DPC therapy, and patients were excluded if pregnant. About this clonotype itself: Its antigen is currently not known. The input lacks base qualities; no much larger clone sits a single base away.

The library was produced with RACE. Sequencing used a NextSeq 500. During library preparation, unique molecular identifiers were attached to individual cDNA molecules so that TCRs could be counted in a quantitative, reproducible way. The paper's processing steps were these. A median of roughly 98,000 TCRs per sample was observed, with a range of roughly 23,224 to 700,000. V, J and CDR3 annotation of the TCR reads was performed with the Decombinator software suite. For the PS versus PT1 abundance plots, all samples were subsampled to the same number of TCRs (28,000). TCRs were defined as expanded if absent before sensitization and observed at least eight times at the 2-week time point. Through fastp at Q25 and MiXCR, TCRdb rebuilt clones from the public reads, retaining in-frame beta chains. Duplicate CDR3 protein sequences are folded into a single record with the most common DNA and genes. These V and J calls derive from TCRdb rather than the authors' analysis. This sample is represented by tens of thousands of distinct CDR3 sequences; roughly 10% of them were singletons. Clones ranked in the top ten supply 11% to 15% of the sample.

The material sequenced was whole blood, taken in connection with sensitization to the hapten diphenylcyclopropenone (DPC). The receptor's source is a woman aged 25 to 45 with alopecia areata. Some clones in this sample may be carry-over from other donors' samples.

The bases read TGTGCCAGCAGTGGAGGGGACCGGGATACGCAGTATTTT. Translated, this is CASSGGDRDTQYF. The chain employs TRBV2 and TRBJ2-3; the D gene is tentatively TRBD1 or TRBD2, each matching 5 bases. The CDR3 numbers 13 residues from cysteine through phenylalanine. The CDR3 DNA has 39 bases and is translated from base 1. The junction shows trimming of 4 bases on V and 6 bases on J, plus 11 bases between the germline ends. For CDR1 and CDR2, the germline V gene lists SNHLY and FYNNEI.